The entry below describes one T cell receptor beta chain. Antigen: not known. The data are from a study of T cell repertoires in cytomegalovirus infection. TCRdb fed the reads into MiXCR, producing one record per CDR3 protein. The table lists roughly 500,000 distinct CDR3 sequences, 40% to 50% of them singletons. The CDR3 is 13 amino acids. The V and J ends lost 6 bases and 5 bases respectively, with 16 bases between them. From germline, CDR1 is DFQATT and CDR2 SNEGSKA (reference sequence). The material was cultured PBMCs, obtained from culture after CMV antigen stimulation. The sequence was collected from a human donor in good health (CMV status not recorded). Some clones in this sample may be carry-over from other donors' samples. V gene TRBV20-1 combines with J gene TRBJ1-1; D is ambiguous. The CDR3 bases are TGCAGTGCCCCAAGGTGGGAGTCGACTGAAGCTTTCTTT. It codes for CSAPRWESTEAFF.